This T cell receptor (beta chain) was sequenced during a study of regulatory T cells in long-lasting Graves disease. Trimming took 4 bases from V and 4 from J, leaving 15 bases between them. The CDR3 runs to 15 residues. The V gene's germline CDR1 is SGHTA and CDR2 FQGNSA. Sequencing libraries for TCR beta were prepared with iRepertoire HTBI primers and Arm-PCR of CDR3 regions. TCRdb re-analysed the multiplex PCR reads in MiXCR, keeping a single row per CDR3 protein. The sample carries just over 600,000 distinct CDR3 sequences, 15% to 20% recorded once. The time point: newly diagnosed GD, antithyroid drugs for less than 3 months. RNA extracted from PBMCs served as the sequencing template. This clonotype was seen a few times. This sample also appeared in a second study, on T cells in Graves' hyperthyroidism and ophthalmopathy.

The receptor comes from a woman aged 30 to 39 with Graves disease. Here the sequenced sample was peripheral blood mononuclear cells (PBMCs), taken at new diagnosis, from a patient treated with antithyroid drugs. The chain has TRBV7-2 and TRBJ2-3; unclear D gene. DNA of the CDR3: TGTGCCAGCAGCTCCTGGGCCGGCAATGCAGATACGCAGTATTTT. The encoded protein is CASSSWAGNADTQYF.